These 25 T cell receptor beta chains originate from one sample sequenced in a study of early T cells in non-severe SARS-CoV-2 infection. TCRdb re-called the 5' RACE reads through MiXCR, storing one row per CDR3 protein. Of 45,000 to 75,000 distinct CDR3 sequences detected, 10% to 15% appear once; the ten largest clones hold approximately 4.8%. Sequenced sample: whole blood. Receptor source: an adult who was a healthcare worker with PCR-confirmed SARS-CoV-2 infection or an uninfected control (not recorded which).

This clonotype occurred a few times. The gene calls are TRBV2 and TRBJ2-4; maybe TRBD1 (6 bases). Germline lookup yields CDR1 SNHLY and CDR2 FYNNEI. This CDR3 has 17 residues. Trimming cost V 1 base and J 3 bases, with 16 bases left between them. CDR3: CASSEGRSGGSKNIQYF. The CDR3 nucleotides are TGTGCCAGCAGTGAAGGTCGTTCTGGGGGCAGCAAAAACATTCAGTACTTC.

There are a few counts of this clonotype. V and J are TRBV2 and TRBJ1-6; D remains ambiguous. Trimming pared 6 bases from V and 4 bases from J, leaving 7 bases between. The CDR3 runs to 13 residues. Germline assignment: CDR1 SNHLY and CDR2 FYNNEI. Written as DNA, the CDR3 is TGTGCCAGCAGCCCCAGTTATAATTCACCCCTCCACTTT. Translated, it gives CASSPSYNSPLHF.

The chain uses TRBV12-3 or TRBV12-4 and TRBJ2-3; the D is unclear. Trimming removed 2 bases at V and 2 bases at J, with 8 bases between. The CDR3 has 14 amino acids. The CDR3 here is CASSLLRVTDTQYF. Written as DNA, the CDR3 is TGTGCCAGCAGTTTATTACGAGTCACAGATACGCAGTATTTT.

This chain connects TRBV27 to TRBJ2-5; TRBD1 or TRBD2 may be the D gene (5 bases each). V lost 5 bases and J 3 bases, leaving 19 bases between the germline ends. Germline V gene sequence: CDR1 MNHEY, CDR2 SMNVEV (reference sequence). The CDR3 runs 16 residues. This chain's CDR3 is CASSPLNYQGEETQYF. CDR3 nucleotides: TGTGCCAGCAGTCCTCTGAATTATCAGGGAGAAGAGACCCAGTACTTC.

The sample holds a few counts of this clonotype. The CDR3 here is CASSLETSQRVYEQYF. The CDR3 DNA reads TGCGCCAGCAGCTTGGAAACAAGTCAGAGAGTCTACGAGCAGTACTTC. V gene TRBV5-1 combines with J gene TRBJ2-7; D gene uncertain. Per the germline V gene, CDR1 is SGHRS and CDR2 is YFSETQ. This CDR3 spans 16 amino acids. Trimming removed 0 bases from V and 3 bases from J, with 16 bases in between.

The CDR3 spells CASSPSGTGGNQPQHF. The CDR3 DNA reads as TGTGCCAGCAGCCCCTCTGGGACAGGAGGCAATCAGCCCCAGCATTTT. The chain recombines TRBV5-6 with TRBJ1-5, with 8 bases aligning to TRBD1. CDR1 and CDR2 from the germline V gene are SGHDT and YYEEEE. After removal of 4 bases from V and 2 bases from J, the junction contained 8 bases not matched to a gene. The CDR3 is made up of 16 amino acids.

A word on this clonotype: Its ends do not fully match the called genes, so a read error is possible. The V gene is TRBV7-2, the J gene TRBJ2-1; TRBD2 agrees at 9 bases. The CDR3 is 15 amino acids. Germline V gene lookup returns CDR1 SGHTA and CDR2 FQGNSA. In DNA, the CDR3 is TGTGCCAGCAGATTAGCGGGAGATCTCTACAATGAGCAGTTCTTC. Protein sequence: CASRLAGDLYNEQFF.

This clonotype was counted at least ten times. The J gene is TRBJ2-3, the V gene TRBV10-2; TRBD2 might be the D (6 bases). The germline V and J ends were trimmed by 8 bases and 1 base, with 13 bases remaining between them. The CDR3 loop spans 14 amino acids. Per the germline V gene, CDR1 is WSHSY and CDR2 is SAAADI. The CDR3 spells CASLNTGGTDTQYF. The CDR3 DNA reads TGCGCCAGCCTAAACACGGGGGGCACAGATACGCAGTATTTT.

This chain connects TRBV28 to TRBJ2-7; possibly TRBD2 for D (6 bases). Germline lookup yields CDR1 MDHEN and CDR2 SYDVKM. The CDR3 spans 12 residues. The V and J ends lost 8 bases and 3 bases respectively, with 11 bases between them. The CDR3 reads CASGTEIYEQYF. CDR3 DNA sequence: TGTGCCAGCGGGACTGAAATCTACGAGCAGTACTTC.

This clonotype occurred a few times. The genes are TRBV5-1 and TRBJ2-1; unclear D gene. The length of the CDR3 is 14 residues. The V gene lost 4 bases and the J gene lost 6 bases, with 14 bases spanning the gap. Looked up from germline, CDR1 is SGHRS and CDR2 is YFSETQ. DNA for the CDR3: TGCGCCAGCAGCCTTTTGACTGTTACCAATGAGCAGTTCTTC. Residues: CASSLLTVTNEQFF.

This clonotype was found many times. The chain joins TRBV5-4 to TRBJ1-2; no clear D. This CDR3 region has 13 residues. The V and J ends lost 5 bases and 3 bases respectively, with 11 bases between them. The germline V gene has CDR1 SGHNT and CDR2 YYREEE (reference sequence). The CDR3 DNA follows: TGTGCCAGCAGTGTAGGGAAGGACTATGGCTACACCTTC. Protein: CASSVGKDYGYTF.

This clonotype appeared a few times. The CDR3: CASSLFRGDYGYTF. The DNA of the CDR3 is TGTGCCAGCAGTTTATTCCGGGGGGACTATGGCTACACCTTC. The chain combines TRBV28 with TRBJ1-2; D may be TRBD1 (5 bases). V gave up 1 base and J gave up 3 bases, with 9 bases separating them. Germline V gene data show CDR1 as MDHEN and CDR2 as SYDVKM. CDR3 length equals 14 residues.

The V call is TRBV6-2 or TRBV6-3, the J call TRBJ1-1; the D gene is possibly TRBD1 (6 bases). The V and J ends lost 6 bases and 7 bases respectively, with 15 bases between them. This CDR3 is built from 13 residues. In germline, CDR1 is MNHEY, CDR2 SVGEGT. CDR3 region: CASRKVTGSEAFF. Written as DNA, the CDR3 is TGTGCCAGCAGAAAAGTTACAGGGAGTGAAGCTTTCTTT.

J is TRBJ2-1 and V is TRBV3-1; D is uncertain. The V end lost 4 bases, the J end lost 10 bases, and 17 bases lay between the germline ends. The CDR3 is made up of 14 amino acids. Per germline, CDR1 LGHDT and CDR2 YNNKEL (reference sequence). CDR3 in amino acids: CASSPEVRKGEQFF. CDR3 bases: TGTGCCAGCAGCCCCGAAGTCAGGAAGGGCGAGCAGTTCTTC.

The gene calls are TRBV27 and TRBJ2-5; tentatively, D is TRBD1 or TRBD2 (5 bases each). Trimming removed 5 bases at V and 2 bases at J, with 18 bases between. The germline CDR1 and CDR2 sequences are MNHEY and SMNVEV (reference sequence). The CDR3 contains 16 residues. CDR3 residues: CASSPHRGPTQETQYF. CDR3 DNA: TGTGCCAGCAGTCCCCACCGGGGCCCAACGCAAGAGACCCAGTACTTC.

The chain employs TRBV7-9 and TRBJ2-3, with TRBD2 identical over 7 bases. CDR3 size: 14 residues. Germline V gives CDR1 SEHNR, CDR2 FQNEAQ (reference sequence). V shed 6 bases and J 1 base; nucleotides not matched to a gene: 4. As DNA, the CDR3 is TGTGCCAGCAGTAAGAGCGGGGGCACAGATACGCAGTATTTT. The encoded protein is CASSKSGGTDTQYF.

CDR3 coding DNA: TGTGCCAGAAACCCAGACAGATTGAACACCGGGGAGCTGTTTTTT. Translating it yields CARNPDRLNTGELFF. The chain links TRBV19 to TRBJ2-2; possibly TRBD1 for D (5 bases). Trimming cost V 9 bases and J 1 base, with 15 bases left between them. This CDR3 has 15 amino acids. Germline V gives CDR1 LNHDA, CDR2 SQIVND (reference sequence).

V usage is TRBV5-1 and J usage is TRBJ2-1; D gene ambiguous. The CDR3 sequence is 12 residues long. CDR1 and CDR2 from the germline V gene are SGHRS and YFSETQ. V lost 0 bases and J 5 bases, leaving 3 bases between the germline ends. In DNA, the CDR3 is TGCGCCAGCAGCTTGGTCAACAATGAGCAGTTCTTC. Translated: CASSLVNNEQFF.

This clonotype was counted many times. The rearrangement links TRBV18 to TRBJ1-6, with TRBD1 as a possible D gene (6 bases). The CDR3 has 13 residues. CDR1 and CDR2 (germline): KGHSH, LQKENI. Deletions cut 5 bases from V and 7 bases from J, with 9 bases between. This CDR3 reads CASSEDSNSPLHF. Written as DNA, the CDR3 is TGTGCCAGCTCAGAGGACAGCAATTCACCCCTCCACTTT.

The chain uses TRBV7-2 and TRBJ1-2; a weak D match, TRBD1 (6 bases). This CDR3 region has 14 residues. Trimming stripped 4 bases from V and 3 bases from J, with 12 bases between. The V gene's germline CDR1 is SGHTA and CDR2 FQGNSA. The CDR3 spells CASSSSPGDYGYTF. The DNA for the CDR3 is TGTGCCAGCAGCTCCTCCCCAGGGGACTATGGCTACACCTTC.

The chain uses TRBV20-1 and TRBJ2-7; TRBD2 might be the D (5 bases). The V end lost 0 bases, the J end lost 5 bases, and 17 bases lay between the germline ends. Per the germline V gene, CDR1 is DFQATT and CDR2 is SNEGSKA (reference sequence). The CDR3 spans 15 residues. The DNA for the CDR3 is TGCAGTGCTAGAGATAGTACGGGAAGGGTCGACGAGCAGTACTTC. Amino acids: CSARDSTGRVDEQYF.

V usage is TRBV20-1 and J usage is TRBJ2-1; 7 nucleotides match TRBD2. Germline CDR1 DFQATT, CDR2 SNEGSKA (reference sequence). CDR3 length: 16 amino acids. The junction had 9 bases not matched to a gene; V was cut back by 2 bases and J by 2 bases. The CDR3 sequence is CSARPRDYVPYNEQFF. CDR3 DNA: TGCAGTGCTAGACCCCGGGACTATGTCCCCTACAATGAGCAGTTCTTC.

This clonotype occurred a few times. This rearrangement joins TRBV5-1 to TRBJ1-1; maybe TRBD1 (5 bases). With 6 bases removed from V and 1 base from J, the gap between germline ends came to 13 bases. The CDR3 runs to 14 residues. Germline V gene data show CDR1 as SGHRS and CDR2 as YFSETQ. For the CDR3, the DNA is TGCGCCAGCAACCACCGGGACGGGAACACTGAAGCTTTCTTT. It specifies CASNHRDGNTEAFF.

This clonotype was observed a handful of times. The chain employs TRBV3-1 and TRBJ1-1; D is unclear. Looked up from germline, CDR1 is LGHDT and CDR2 is YNNKEL (reference sequence). Trimming removed 2 bases from V and 3 bases from J, with 10 bases in between. The CDR3 is made up of 14 amino acids. The CDR3 is CASSQSGTYTEAFF. In DNA, the CDR3 is TGTGCCAGCAGCCAATCAGGAACGTACACTGAAGCTTTCTTT.

The chain couples TRBV6-4 to TRBJ1-2; D not resolved. Between the trimmed V and J ends, which lost 4 bases and 6 bases, there was a span of 12 bases. CDR1 and CDR2 from the germline V gene are MRHNA and SNTAGT. This CDR3 is 13 amino acids long. The CDR3 sequence: CASSASPKDGYTF. CDR3 in DNA: TGTGCCAGCAGTGCCTCTCCGAAGGATGGCTACACCTTC.